The rows below give T cell receptor beta chains drawn from one sample of a study of T cell changes during pregnancy in multiple sclerosis. Using immunoSEQ multiplex PCR, the repertoire was profiled, and TCRdb retains in-frame clones only, with some absent. The sample includes about 130,000 clones, 95% to 98% of them seen just once. The material sequenced was peripheral blood, taken after pregnancy. Receptors were obtained from a female donor with multiple sclerosis, enrolled in a pregnancy study. Each CDR3 is given with its conserved first and last residue. The D gene is left open where the match is weak. Expanded clones are given a class, and other clones once, few, many or no size at all.

clone_size: -
v_call: TRBV29-1
j_call: TRBJ1-2
d_call: TRBD1
cdr3_nt: TGCAGCGTTGAACCGACAGGGCCAAACTATGGCTACACCTTC
cdr3_aa: CSVEPTGPNYGYTF

clone_size: -
v_call: TRBV29-1
j_call: TRBJ2-3
d_call: -
cdr3_nt: TGCAGCGTTTTAACCACTAGCACAGATACGCAGTATTTT
cdr3_aa: CSVLTTSTDTQYF

clone_size: -
v_call: TRBV2
j_call: TRBJ2-4
d_call: TRBD1
cdr3_nt: TGTGCCAGCAGAACAGGGGTAAACATTCAGTACTTC
cdr3_aa: CASRTGVNIQYF

clone_size: -
v_call: TRBV5-4
j_call: TRBJ2-1
d_call: -
cdr3_nt: TGTGCCAGCTCGGATCGGTGGAGTGAGCAGTTCTTC
cdr3_aa: CASSDRWSEQFF

clone_size: -
v_call: TRBV9
j_call: TRBJ1-1
d_call: -
cdr3_nt: TGTGCCAGCAGCGTCGACATGAACACTGAAGCTTTCTTT
cdr3_aa: CASSVDMNTEAFF

clone_size: -
v_call: TRBV6-5
j_call: TRBJ2-7
d_call: -
cdr3_nt: TGTGCCAGCAGCCAGACAGCTGACCCCTACGAGCAGTACTTC
cdr3_aa: CASSQTADPYEQYF

clone_size: -
v_call: TRBV30
j_call: TRBJ2-4
d_call: -
cdr3_nt: TGTGCCTGGAAGTTTACAGGGCGAAACATTCAGTACTTC
cdr3_aa: CAWKFTGRNIQYF

clone_size: -
v_call: TRBV27
j_call: TRBJ2-7
d_call: TRBD2
cdr3_nt: TGTGCCAGCAGTTCGGGACTAGCGGACCGCAACTACGAGCAGTACTTC
cdr3_aa: CASSSGLADRNYEQYF

clone_size: -
v_call: TRBV5-1
j_call: TRBJ2-1
d_call: -
cdr3_nt: TGCGCCAGCAGCTTGAGGCAGCGGTACAATGAGCAGTTCTTC
cdr3_aa: CASSLRQRYNEQFF

clone_size: once
v_call: TRBV6-6
j_call: TRBJ2-5
d_call: TRBD2
cdr3_nt: TGTGCCAGCAGAACTAGCGGGGGGGAGACCCAGTACTTC
cdr3_aa: CASRTSGGETQYF

clone_size: -
v_call: TRBV28
j_call: TRBJ1-2
d_call: -
cdr3_nt: TGTGCCAGCAGTCAAGGACGGACTTCGTCTCGCGGCTACACCTTC
cdr3_aa: CASSQGRTSSRGYTF

clone_size: -
v_call: TRBV28
j_call: TRBJ2-7
d_call: TRBD1
cdr3_nt: TGTGCCAGCAGAGGGACAGCAATCTACGAGCAGTACTTC
cdr3_aa: CASRGTAIYEQYF

clone_size: -
v_call: TRBV5-6
j_call: TRBJ2-1
d_call: TRBD2
cdr3_nt: TGTGCCAGCAGCGTCTTTGGGACTAGCAATGAGCAGTTCTTC
cdr3_aa: CASSVFGTSNEQFF

clone_size: -
v_call: TRBV7-7
j_call: TRBJ2-1
d_call: TRBD2
cdr3_nt: TGTGCTAGCAGCTTAGCGCTAGGGCGGGAGTGTGACAATGAGCAGTTCTTC
cdr3_aa: CASSLALGRECDNEQFF

clone_size: -
v_call: TRBV11-3
j_call: TRBJ2-5
d_call: TRBD2
cdr3_nt: TGTGCCAGCAGCACCGGGACTAGAGAGACCCAGTACTTC
cdr3_aa: CASSTGTRETQYF

clone_size: -
v_call: TRBV5-8
j_call: TRBJ2-2
d_call: TRBD1
cdr3_nt: TGTGCCAGCAGCTGGGGACGCAGGGGGCCGGCCGGGGAGCTGTTTTTT
cdr3_aa: CASSWGRRGPAGELFF

clone_size: -
v_call: TRBV27
j_call: TRBJ2-7
d_call: -
cdr3_nt: TGTGCCAGCAGACGGGATCTTGACTACGAGCAGTACTTC
cdr3_aa: CASRRDLDYEQYF

clone_size: -
v_call: TRBV5-1
j_call: TRBJ2-7
d_call: -
cdr3_nt: TGCGCCAGTCGCCCCGGGACATCCGTTTACGAGCAGTACTTC
cdr3_aa: CASRPGTSVYEQYF

clone_size: -
v_call: TRBV28
j_call: TRBJ2-7
d_call: TRBD2
cdr3_nt: TGTGCCACAAGGGGAACGGCTAGCGGCGAGCAGTACTTC
cdr3_aa: CATRGTASGEQYF

clone_size: -
v_call: TRBV13
j_call: TRBJ1-2
d_call: -
cdr3_nt: TGTGCCAGCCTAACAGGAGTCGATGGCTACACCTTC
cdr3_aa: CASLTGVDGYTF

clone_size: -
v_call: TRBV9
j_call: TRBJ1-1
d_call: TRBD1
cdr3_nt: TGTGCCAGCAGCCCACGACAGGGTGGCACTGAAGCTTTCTTT
cdr3_aa: CASSPRQGGTEAFF

clone_size: -
v_call: TRBV6-5
j_call: TRBJ2-2
d_call: -
cdr3_nt: TGTGCCAGCAGACCCCTTGGAGGGAGTATCGGGGAGCTGTTTTTT
cdr3_aa: CASRPLGGSIGELFF

clone_size: -
v_call: TRBV29-1
j_call: TRBJ2-5
d_call: TRBD2
cdr3_nt: TGCAGCGTTGACCGATCGGGGGGGGCTCAAGAGACCCAGTACTTC
cdr3_aa: CSVDRSGGAQETQYF

clone_size: -
v_call: TRBV9
j_call: TRBJ2-3
d_call: -
cdr3_nt: TGTGCCAGCAGCGTAGTTAGTACAGATACGCAGTATTTT
cdr3_aa: CASSVVSTDTQYF

clone_size: -
v_call: TRBV28
j_call: TRBJ1-5
d_call: -
cdr3_nt: TGTGCCAGCCACGGGACAAATCAGCCCCAGCATTTT
cdr3_aa: CASHGTNQPQHF

clone_size: -
v_call: TRBV19
j_call: TRBJ1-2
d_call: -
cdr3_nt: TGTGCCAGTAGTATCATATCGGGTTATGGCTACACCTTC
cdr3_aa: CASSIISGYGYTF

clone_size: -
v_call: TRBV5-1
j_call: TRBJ2-7
d_call: -
cdr3_nt: TGCGCCAGCAGCTTAGTATCAGGGCTCGACTACGAGCAGTACTTC
cdr3_aa: CASSLVSGLDYEQYF

clone_size: -
v_call: TRBV9
j_call: TRBJ2-5
d_call: TRBD2
cdr3_nt: TGTGCCAGCAGCGTAGGTATTAGCGGGAGTTCCCAAGAGACCCAGTACTTC
cdr3_aa: CASSVGISGSSQETQYF

clone_size: -
v_call: TRBV6-5
j_call: TRBJ2-7
d_call: TRBD2
cdr3_nt: TGTGCCAGCAGTTACTCGTGGGAGGGCCCCTACGAGCAGTACTTC
cdr3_aa: CASSYSWEGPYEQYF

clone_size: -
v_call: TRBV19
j_call: TRBJ2-4
d_call: TRBD1
cdr3_nt: TGTGCCAGTAGTACCACCAGGACAGGGGGCTTCCCCGGGGCCAAAAACATTCAGTACTTC
cdr3_aa: CASSTTRTGGFPGAKNIQYF

clone_size: -
v_call: TRBV19
j_call: TRBJ2-7
d_call: TRBD2
cdr3_nt: TGTGCCAGTAGGAGTAGCGGGAGATCCTACGAGCAGTACTTC
cdr3_aa: CASRSSGRSYEQYF

clone_size: -
v_call: TRBV19
j_call: TRBJ1-4
d_call: -
cdr3_nt: TGTGCCAGTAGTAGTCCGAGGGATACAGCAACTAATGAAAAACTGTTTTTT
cdr3_aa: CASSSPRDTATNEKLFF